This passage covers 9 T cell receptor beta chains from one sample sequenced in a study of blood T cell repertoires in COVID-19. Profiling relied on immunoSEQ multiplex PCR, and the TCRdb table lists in-frame clones only, not all of them. The table has about 270,000 clones, 86% seen once; the top ten hold 5% to 6%. Sequenced sample: peripheral blood. These receptors were taken from a woman of 80 years or more with COVID-19, enrolled during active disease.

This clone showed up just a few times. J is TRBJ2-5 and V is TRBV5-1; D gene unclear. Germline V gene data show CDR1 as SGHRS and CDR2 as YFSETQ. The CDR3 is made up of 12 amino acids. The germline V and J ends were trimmed by 4 bases and 0 bases, with 4 bases remaining between them. CDR3 in DNA: TGCGCCAGCAGCGAGGACCAAGAGACCCAGTACTTC. Translation: CASSEDQETQYF.

The genes are TRBV9 and TRBJ2-3, with D perhaps matching TRBD2 (6 bases). CDR3 length: 14 residues. CDR1 SGDLS and CDR2 YYNGEE come from the germline V gene. V was clipped by 4 bases and J by 5 bases, with 14 bases between them. CDR3 in amino acids: CASSLTRARDTQYF. DNA of the CDR3: TGTGCCAGCAGCCTGACTAGAGCTAGAGATACGCAGTATTTT.

V and J are TRBV30 and TRBJ1-2; D call uncertain. Germline V lookup: CDR1 GTSNPN, CDR2 SVGIG (reference sequence). Trimming left V 0 bases short and J 8 bases short, with 10 bases between. This CDR3 region has 12 residues. Here the CDR3 DNA reads TGTGCCTGGAGTGTATATAGAGGAGGCTACACCTTC. Translation gives CAWSVYRGGYTF. The entire variable domain, with the rest obtained from reference TRBV30 and TRBJ1-2, is as follows: SQTIHQWPATLVQPVGSPLSLECTVEGTSNPNLYWYRQAAGRGLQLLFYSVGIGQISSEVPQNLSASRPQDRQFILSSKKLLLSDSGFYLCAWSVYRGGYTFGSGTRLTVV.

This clone was seen just once. The chain links TRBV4-1 to TRBJ1-6; 8 bases align to TRBD1. The V and J ends lost 3 bases and 0 bases, in that order; junction bases with no gene match: 13. CDR3 size: 20 residues. Germline V CDR1 and CDR2: MGHRA, YSYEKL. CDR3 in amino acids: CASSHPPGTGVSSYNSPLHF. The CDR3 DNA is TGCGCCAGCAGCCACCCACCAGGGACAGGTGTAAGCTCCTATAATTCACCCCTCCACTTT.

The V and J genes are TRBV5-5 and TRBJ2-1; 12 bases map to TRBD2. The CDR3 is 16 amino acids. Germline trimming cut 2 bases from V and 4 bases from J; bases unmatched to any gene: 4. Per the germline V gene, CDR1 is SGHKS and CDR2 is YYEKEE (reference sequence). The CDR3 loop is CASSFSTSGGYNEQFF. The CDR3 nucleotides are TGTGCCAGCAGCTTCTCTACTAGCGGGGGGTACAATGAGCAGTTCTTC.

The chain carries TRBV19 and TRBJ2-2, with 10 bases fitting TRBD2. In germline, CDR1 is LNHDA, CDR2 SQIVND (reference sequence). This CDR3 contains 13 residues. Germline trimming cut 7 bases from V and 8 bases from J; bases unmatched to any gene: 4. The CDR3: CASTPSGGGELFF. In nucleotides, the CDR3 is TGTGCCAGTACTCCTAGCGGGGGTGGGGAGCTGTTTTTT.

The J gene is TRBJ2-2, the V gene TRBV14, with D possibly being TRBD2 (5 bases). CDR3 length: 14 amino acids. Trimming took 1 base from V and 4 from J, leaving 7 bases between them. Germline CDR1 and CDR2: SGHDN and FVKESK. CDR3 DNA: TGTGCCAGCAGCCAAGTAGCGCGCACCGGGGAGCTGTTTTTT. Protein: CASSQVARTGELFF. Full variable domain (remainder filled in from reference TRBV14 and TRBJ2-2): EAGVTQFPSHSVIEKGQTVTLRCDPISGHDNLYWYRRVMGKEIKFLLHFVKESKQDESGMPNNRFLAERTGGTYSTLKVQPAELEDSGVYFCASSQVARTGELFFGEGSRLTVL.

This chain joins TRBV12-3 or TRBV12-4 and TRBJ2-2; possibly TRBD2 for D (5 bases). The CDR3 loop spans 13 amino acids. The V end was cut by 1 base, the J end by 7 bases, with 7 bases between. CDR3 sequence: CASSLGAGGELFF. CDR3 DNA sequence: TGTGCCAGCAGTTTAGGTGCGGGCGGGGAGCTGTTTTTT.

This clone was recorded once. The chain uses TRBV3-1 (or the pseudogene TRBV3-2) and TRBJ1-6, with TRBD1 identical over 9 bases. Looked up from germline, CDR1 is LGHDT and CDR2 is YNNKEL (reference sequence). Trimming took 4 bases from V and 7 from J; bases not matched to a gene: 5. The CDR3 covers 15 residues. Here the CDR3 reads CASSLWDRENSPLHF. Written as DNA, the CDR3 is TGTGCCAGCAGCCTATGGGACAGGGAGAATTCACCCCTCCACTTT.